Listed below are T cell receptor beta chains from one sample, sequenced in a study of blood T cell repertoires in COVID-19. TCRdb's table, derived via immunoSEQ multiplex PCR, lists solely in-frame clones and lacks some. The sample lists under 250,000 clones; about four fifths were seen once. The sequencing sample was made of peripheral blood. The receptors come from a middle-aged woman with COVID-19, enrolled during active disease. CDR3s include the opening cysteine and the closing phenylalanine or tryptophan. The order of the fields is D gene, J gene, V gene, clone size, CDR3 protein, CDR3 DNA. The D gene is left open where the match is weak. Some rows have no size entry. The others give once, few or many, or a class for an expanded clone.

TRBD2 TRBJ2-3 TRBV10-3 - CAISGLNAGGSPATQYF TGTGCCATCAGTGGTCTGAATGCGGGGGGGAGTCCGGCAACGCAGTATTTT
- TRBJ1-3 TRBV19 - CASVPRAPSGNTIYF TGTGCCAGTGTACCCAGGGCCCCCTCTGGAAACACCATATATTTT
TRBD1 TRBJ1-2 TRBV19 - CASRQQGASNGYTF TGTGCCAGTAGGCAACAGGGGGCGTCGAATGGCTACACCTTC
TRBD1 TRBJ2-5 TRBV15 - CATSRDRGQETQYF TGTGCCACCAGCAGAGACAGGGGGCAAGAGACCCAGTACTTC
TRBD2 TRBJ2-1 TRBV6-1 - CASSGGRDGFSGPHEQFF TGTGCCAGCAGTGGCGGGAGGGACGGCTTCAGTGGTCCCCATGAGCAGTTCTTC
- TRBJ2-1 TRBV30 - CAWSFINEQFF TGTGCCTGGAGTTTTATCAATGAGCAGTTCTTC
TRBD1 TRBJ2-1 TRBV7-2 - CASIPGGANSGQFF TGTGCCAGCATCCCAGGGGGCGCCAACTCGGGGCAGTTCTTC
TRBD2 TRBJ2-1 TRBV6-5 - CATRGTSGFNEQFF TGTGCCACCAGAGGGACTAGCGGGTTCAATGAGCAGTTCTTC
- TRBJ1-2 TRBV5-1 few CASSLEAGYYGYTF TGCGCCAGCAGCTTGGAGGCAGGGTACTATGGCTACACCTTC
TRBD2 TRBJ2-7 TRBV5-4 - CASSPGGLAGTSSYEQYF TGTGCCAGCAGCCCGGGTGGACTAGCGGGGACAAGCTCCTACGAGCAGTACTTC
- TRBJ2-3 TRBV5-5 - CASSLTGEGTDTQYF TGTGCCAGCAGCTTGACAGGGGAGGGCACAGATACGCAGTATTTT
TRBD1 TRBJ1-6 TRBV18 - CASSSSPGQNNSPLHF TGTGCCAGCTCATCATCTCCGGGACAGAATAATTCACCCCTCCACTTT
TRBD1 TRBJ2-7 TRBV3-1/TRBV3-2 - CASSNRDRVYLTYEQYF TGTGCCAGCAGCAACAGGGACAGGGTCTATCTTACCTACGAGCAGTACTTC
TRBD2 TRBJ2-2 TRBV5-1 - CASSWTSGNTGELFF TGCGCCAGCAGCTGGACTAGCGGTAACACCGGGGAGCTGTTTTTT
- TRBJ2-7 TRBV6-5 few CASSYEYGAYEQYF TGTGCCAGCAGTTACGAGTACGGTGCCTACGAGCAGTACTTC
- TRBJ2-3 TRBV9 few CASSVGHRSTDTQYF TGTGCCAGCAGCGTGGGGCACCGTAGCACAGATACGCAGTATTTT
- TRBJ2-5 TRBV21-1 - CASSKEGVAETQYF TGTGCCAGCAGCAAAGAAGGGGTGGCAGAGACCCAGTACTTC
TRBD2 TRBJ2-5 TRBV19 - CASQTSGSPETQYF TGTGCCAGTCAGACTAGCGGGAGTCCGGAGACCCAGTACTTC